The T cell receptor (beta chain) under discussion was sequenced for a study of cytomegalovirus exposure and HLA in healthy donors. Whole-study findings and limits: Highly shared variants forming one cluster were likely a sequencing artifact. As confirmed in vitro, a few CMV-associated chains were specific for CMV antigens.

Concerning this clone: The antigen is unknown.

Vbeta (60) and Jbeta (13) primers were used in the PCR. Assay used: immunoSEQ multiplex PCR; TCRdb lists only in-frame clones, some missing. Of 200,000 to 300,000 clones in the sample, around 76% were seen once. Sequenced input: PBMCs. The TCR sequence derives from a woman aged 40 to 50 in good health and CMV-seropositive.

CDR3 sequence reads: CASSFRANGQGVGGYTF. The CDR3 DNA reads as TGTGCCAGCAGCTTCCGGGCGAATGGACAGGGAGTGGGTGGCTACACCTTC. The rearrangement uses TRBV11-3 and TRBJ1-2, with 8 bases aligning to TRBD1. V shed 3 bases and J 7 bases; nucleotides not matched to a gene: 16. CDR3 length equals 17 residues. The V gene's germline CDR1 is SGHNT and CDR2 YENEEA.